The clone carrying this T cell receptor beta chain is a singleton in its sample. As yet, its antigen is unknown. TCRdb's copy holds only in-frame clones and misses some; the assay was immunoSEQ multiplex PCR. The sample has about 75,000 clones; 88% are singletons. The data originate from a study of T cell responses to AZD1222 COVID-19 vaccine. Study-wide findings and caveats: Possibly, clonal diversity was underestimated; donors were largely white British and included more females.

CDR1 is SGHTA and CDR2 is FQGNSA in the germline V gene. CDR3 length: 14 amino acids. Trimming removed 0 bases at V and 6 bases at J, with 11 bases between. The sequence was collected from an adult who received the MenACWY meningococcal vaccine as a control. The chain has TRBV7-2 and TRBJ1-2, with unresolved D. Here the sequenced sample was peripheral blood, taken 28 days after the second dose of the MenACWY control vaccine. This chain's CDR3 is CASSLAGQRDGYTF. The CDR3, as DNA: TGTGCCAGCAGCTTAGCGGGCCAGAGAGATGGCTACACCTTC.